The 12 T cell receptor beta chains below come from one sample, sequenced in a study of blood T cells in healthy people across ages. Using a J-beta primer mix together with a sample-barcoded 5' primer, a second PCR was run for roughly 6 to 11 cycles. TCRdb analysed the 5' RACE reads with MiXCR anew, one entry per CDR3 protein. The sample comprises 710,000 or so distinct CDR3 sequences, approximately 31% of which are singletons, and roughly 14% rests with the top ten. The sequenced material came from blood. These receptors came from an elderly woman in good health.

This clonotype has ten or more counts. The chain has TRBV20-1 and TRBJ1-5, with D tentatively TRBD1 (5 bases). Per the germline V gene, CDR1 is DFQATT and CDR2 is SNEGSKA (reference sequence). This CDR3 region has 17 residues. Deletions cut 3 bases from V and 3 bases from J, with 21 bases between. The CDR3 DNA is TGCAGTGCTAGGGCAGGGAACGTCCCCACGTACAATCAGCCCCAGCATTTT. It yields the protein CSARAGNVPTYNQPQHF.

About this clonotype itself: The junction and the germline gene differ at one end; a read error may be behind it. The chain has TRBV30 and TRBJ1-2; 9 bases map to TRBD1. Germline V gene sequence: CDR1 GTSNPN, CDR2 SVGIG (reference sequence). The CDR3 is 11 amino acids. CDR3 in DNA: TGTGCCTTGGGACAGGGCTATGACTACACCTTC. It translates to CALGQGYDYTF. Using reference TRBV30 and TRBJ1-2 for the parts outside the CDR3, the full variable domain is SQTIHQWPATLVQPVGSPLSLECTVEGTSNPNLYWYRQAAGRGLQLLFYSVGIGQISSEVPQNLSASRPQDRQFILSSKKLLLSDSGFYLCALGQGYDYTFGSGTRLTVV.

This clonotype has a count of ten or more. The chain couples TRBV4-2 to TRBJ1-6; D is undetermined. The CDR3 runs to 16 residues. CDR1 is LGHNA and CDR2 is YNFKEQ in the germline V gene. V was pared by 2 bases and J by 0 bases, with 8 bases between. The CDR3 is CASSQQSLSYNSPLHF. The CDR3 DNA sequence: TGTGCCAGCAGCCAACAGAGCCTCTCCTATAATTCACCCCTCCACTTT.

This clonotype was picked up many times. CDR3 DNA sequence: TGTGCCAGCAGCTTGGCCGGAGTGACAATGGGGGATGAGCAGTTCTTC. Protein product: CASSLAGVTMGDEQFF. The chain is built from TRBV5-6 and TRBJ2-1; D is tentatively TRBD1 or TRBD2 (5 bases each). Per germline, CDR1 SGHDT and CDR2 YYEEEE. Trimming pared 0 bases from V and 8 bases from J, leaving 18 bases between. CDR3 size: 16 residues.

In its sample, this clonotype was seen a few times. V usage is TRBV30 and J usage is TRBJ1-6, with 7 bases aligning to TRBD1. The germline CDR1 and CDR2 sequences are GTSNPN and SVGIG (reference sequence). This CDR3 is built from 15 residues. The V segment lost 4 bases and the J segment 7 bases; nucleotides outside the gene matches: 10. CDR3 DNA: TGTGCCTGGAATTATGTGGGACAGCACAATTCACCCCTCCACTTT. Residues: CAWNYVGQHNSPLHF.

About this clonotype itself: Given the absence of the conserved phenylalanine or tryptophan at the CDR3 end, a read error is likely. The DNA is omitted, as the CDR3 cannot be located on it reliably, and the CDR3 follows TCRdb's listing. This chain connects TRBV28 to TRBJ2-4; the table's D call of TRBD1 was not tested on the DNA. CDR1 is MDHEN and CDR2 is SYDVKM in the germline V gene. The CDR3 length equals 13 residues, ends included. The CDR3 loop reads CASSLGLTGGSHV.

In the case of this clonotype: A much larger clone sits a single nucleotide away, making a read error possible. The chain joins TRBV5-1 to TRBJ2-1, with 7 nucleotides matching TRBD1. The germline CDR1 and CDR2 sequences are SGHRS and YFSETQ. The CDR3 totals 14 residues. Unmatched junction bases numbered 14, after V lost 4 bases and J lost 13 bases. CDR3 region: CASSLQGNGETQFF. The CDR3 bases are TGCGCCAGCAGCCTACAGGGGAATGGAGAGACCCAGTTCTTC.

In its sample, this clonotype was seen a few times. This chain uses TRBV28 with TRBJ1-2; D unresolved. Germline V lookup: CDR1 MDHEN, CDR2 SYDVKM. CDR3 length: 13 amino acids. Trimming took off 8 bases at V and 4 bases at J, with 14 bases between the two ends. CDR3 in amino acids: CASYQNRGYGYTF. CDR3 DNA: TGTGCCAGCTATCAAAATCGGGGCTATGGCTACACCTTC.

This chain joins TRBV20-1 and TRBJ1-1; D not resolved. The CDR3 runs 13 residues. The ends were cut back, 3 bases at V and 5 bases at J, with 13 bases in the middle. From germline, CDR1 is DFQATT and CDR2 SNEGSKA (reference sequence). This CDR3 is CSARGWEETEAFF. The CDR3 nucleotides read TGCAGTGCTAGGGGGTGGGAGGAAACTGAAGCTTTCTTT.

This clonotype has a count of ten or more. J is TRBJ1-6 and V is TRBV9, with TRBD1 matching over 8 bases. The CDR3 has 17 amino acids. The J segment lost 7 bases and the V segment lost 3 bases, leaving 12 bases of the junction unmatched. CDR1 is SGDLS, CDR2 YYNGEE, per germline. CDR3 sequence (DNA): TGTGCCAGCAGCGGAGGCCCCGGACAGGGACCAAATTCACCCCTCCACTTT. Amino acids: CASSGGPGQGPNSPLHF.

The CDR3 reads CSAAWRGKETQYF. As DNA, the CDR3 is TGCAGTGCTGCATGGCGGGGAAAAGAGACCCAGTACTTC. The J gene is TRBJ2-5, the V gene TRBV20-1; tentative D call: TRBD2 (6 bases). The CDR3 runs to 13 residues. In germline, CDR1 is DFQATT, CDR2 SNEGSKA (reference sequence). The germline V and J ends were trimmed by 5 bases and 3 bases, with 13 bases remaining between them.

The chain links TRBV20-1 to TRBJ2-1, with D tentatively TRBD2 (5 bases). This CDR3 contains 15 residues. The V gene's germline CDR1 is DFQATT and CDR2 SNEGSKA (reference sequence). The ends were cut back, 6 bases at V and 7 bases at J, with 22 bases in the middle. Here the CDR3 reads CSASPGGGLANEQFF. DNA of the CDR3: TGCAGTGCCTCCCCCGGAGGCGGGCTAGCTAATGAGCAGTTCTTC.